A selection of T cell receptor beta chains follows, all from one sample in a study of blood T cells in healthy people across ages. Each CDR3 protein is one row after TCRdb ran MiXCR on the 5' RACE reads. The data show nearly 800,000 distinct CDR3 sequences, 56% seen once. The sequenced material came from blood. Receptor source: a middle-aged man in good health. The CDR3 runs from the conserved cysteine through the conserved F or W. The order of the fields is V gene, clone size, D gene, J gene, CDR3 protein, CDR3 DNA. The D gene is left open where the match is weak. Not every row has a clone size; where given, it reads once, few, many or a size class.

>TRBV7-3|NA|TRBD1|TRBJ2-6
CASSLSGTGGSGANVLTF
TGTGCCAGCAGCTTAAGCGGGACAGGGGGCTCTGGGGCCAACGTCCTGACTTTC
>TRBV7-9|NA|NA|TRBJ1-2
CASSFPENYGYTF
TGTGCCAGCAGCTTCCCCGAGAACTATGGCTACACCTTC
>TRBV27|NA|TRBD2|TRBJ2-5
CASSYTPTSGEGKYF
TGTGCCAGCAGCTATACCCCAACTAGCGGGGAGGGTAAGTACTTC
>TRBV7-2|NA|TRBD2|TRBJ2-5
CASSLRRTSGEETQYF
TGTGCCAGCAGCTTACGAAGGACTAGCGGGGAAGAGACCCAGTACTTC
>TRBV20-1|NA|NA|TRBJ2-1
CSARQGPGYNEQFF
TGCAGTGCTAGACAGGGACCAGGCTACAATGAGCAGTTCTTC
>TRBV25-1|few|NA|TRBJ2-7
CASSDSGDYEQYF
TGTGCCAGCAGTGACTCAGGGGACTACGAGCAGTACTTC
>TRBV29-1|NA|NA|TRBJ1-6
CSVAEGGSSPLHF
TGCAGCGTTGCGGAGGGGGGGAGCTCACCCCTCCACTTT
>TRBV4-1|NA|NA|TRBJ1-6
CASSRGQKQSPLHF
TGCGCCAGCAGCCGAGGACAGAAGCAATCACCCCTCCACTTT
>TRBV20-1|NA|TRBD2|TRBJ2-3
CSFPLAGGTDTQYF
TGCAGTTTCCCACTGGCGGGGGGTACAGATACGCAGTATTTT
>TRBV12-3/TRBV12-4|NA|TRBD1|TRBJ2-1
CASRDRLLNEQFF
TGTGCCAGCAGGGACAGGTTACTCAATGAGCAGTTCTTC
>TRBV20-1|NA|TRBD1|TRBJ2-7
CSATKGARSYEQYF
TGCAGTGCCACTAAGGGGGCGCGATCCTACGAGCAGTACTTC
>TRBV24-1|NA|NA|TRBJ1-2
CATSEGVGGYTF
TGTGCCACCAGTGAGGGGGTTGGAGGCTACACCTTC
>TRBV20-1|NA|NA|TRBJ1-5
CSASGEDQPQHF
TGCAGTGCTAGTGGGGAGGATCAGCCCCAGCATTTT
>TRBV6-6|NA|NA|TRBJ1-2
CASSSSATASYGYTF
TGTGCCAGCAGTTCCTCCGCGACAGCTAGCTATGGCTACACCTTC
>TRBV5-1|NA|NA|TRBJ2-5
CASSLEDSLGETQYF
TGCGCCAGCAGCTTGGAGGACAGCCTCGGGGAGACCCAGTACTTC
>TRBV20-1|once|NA|TRBJ2-1
CSAILLNEQFF
TGCAGTGCTATCCTTCTGAATGAGCAGTTCTTC
>TRBV29-1|few|TRBD2|TRBJ2-1
CSVNGGGDNEQFF
TGCAGCGTGAACGGGGGGGGAGACAATGAGCAGTTCTTC